The sample holds many counts of the clone carrying this T cell receptor (beta chain). TCRdb re-called the RT-PCR reads with MiXCR, one entry per CDR3 protein. The sample comprises more than 850,000 distinct CDR3 sequences, over 15% of which are singletons, and roughly 6.4% rests with the top ten. This sample stems from a study of patients and donors after allogeneic stem cell transplantation. This CDR3 is 14 amino acids long. Trimming removed 6 bases at V and 1 base at J, with 12 bases between. The material sequenced was blood, either unsorted or a sorted T cell fraction (not recorded which). The TCR comes from a human donor who was either an allogeneic HSCT recipient or a stem cell or donor lymphocyte infusion donor (not recorded which). It is not recorded whose cells these are; they may come from a transplant donor. The chain combines TRBV12-3 or TRBV12-4 with TRBJ1-1, with TRBD1 as a possible D gene (6 bases). The CDR3 bases are TGTGCCAGCAGCCCGACAGGCACGAACACTGAAGCTTTCTTT. Translation: CASSPTGTNTEAFF.